This TCR beta chain was recorded in a study of cytomegalovirus exposure and HLA in healthy donors. Study in general: HLA-typed donors contributed about 85 million unique TCRs, which were held in an early data release.

CDR1 is MNHEY and CDR2 is SMNVEV in the germline V gene (reference sequence). The length of the CDR3 is 15 residues. V lost 2 bases to trimming and J lost 2 bases, with 12 bases between them. Study-wide points: The classifier, whose performance was assessed in both the original and validation cohorts, reportedly diagnosed cytomegalovirus status with high specificity and sensitivity. The only immune exposure information that was available was CMV serostatus.

PCR employed 60 Vbeta and 13 Jbeta primers. Using immunoSEQ multiplex PCR, the repertoire was profiled, and TCRdb retains in-frame clones only, with some absent. The sample holds over 110,000 clones, 78% seen once. A note on this clone: Its antigen is not identified.

The sample was PBMCs. The source of this sequence is a female donor in good health and CMV-seronegative. The rearrangement uses TRBV27 and TRBJ1-2; D call uncertain. This chain's CDR3 is CASSLMEGTNYGYTF. CDR3 coding DNA: TGTGCCAGCAGTTTAATGGAGGGTACAAACTATGGCTACACCTTC.